The rows below give T cell receptor beta chains drawn from one sample of a study of blood T cell repertoires in COVID-19. TCRdb's table, derived via immunoSEQ multiplex PCR, lists solely in-frame clones and lacks some. The sample has under 200,000 clones, roughly 87% seen once. Sequencing was done on a sample of PBMCs or T cells enriched from blood (not recorded which). The receptors stem from a man aged 50 to 60 who had recovered from COVID-19. Both conserved end residues are trimmed from each CDR3. Fields, in order: V gene, CDR3 protein.

TRBV4-1,ASSQGGRDTQY
TRBV11-1,ASSLRRGITEAF
TRBV6-5,ASSYKGGMYEQY
TRBV12-3/TRBV12-4,ASSLSSGDEQY
TRBV5-4,ASSEGVVVGELF
TRBV7-8,ASSVDRGIYEQY
TRBV5-4,ASSLGESGGYYGYT
TRBV9,ASSGRSGTSKAGELF
TRBV5-4,ASSFPQGDGELF
TRBV5-1,ASSWGGARTYEQY
TRBV19,ASSVGLAGAGWGEQF
TRBV7-9,ASSLQRITEETQY
TRBV11-3,ASSLRTGNTIY
TRBV12-5,ASGLLLQGPYT
TRBV28,ASSLLQGVAKNIQY
TRBV5-1,ASSVRTGGNEKLF
TRBV30,AWRAAGNQPQH
TRBV29-1,SVQRGHMNTEAF
TRBV28,ASSTLDRKDYNEQF
TRBV29-1,SVDSLAGELF
TRBV29-1,SVDRGQAGNTIY
TRBV7-8,ASSPTPGIGSPLH
TRBV28,ASSWTSPPGNSPLH
TRBV7-8,ASSPRGGSSYEQY
TRBV6-5,ASRRTVTDTQY
TRBV30,AWSVQGSTFYGYT
TRBV30,AWSWVGGGYT
TRBV7-2,ASSLDGGVEQF
TRBV28,ASSSPPVAGVDTQY
TRBV6-4,ASSGTSGGANEQF
TRBV6-5,ASSLAQVNTEAF
TRBV14,ASSGDRNWNEQY
TRBV7-8,ASSLRVWGSSTDTQY
TRBV19,ASSLQPTSYHEQF
TRBV6-5,ASRQGQGNSYEQY
TRBV7-9,ASSPGLAGGRETQY
TRBV6-5,ASSFDRLYEQY
TRBV3-1/TRBV3-2,ASSQEGALSGNTIY
TRBV28,ASSSIVSGELF
TRBV9,ASSLAAGPNTEAF
TRBV19,ASTGDSYNEQF
TRBV28,ASSSITGTSGSSQETQY
TRBV9,ASSVGQSGEKLF
TRBV5-6,ASSLAGNGEQY
TRBV5-1,ASGALGQQGSEAF
TRBV7-8,ASSSGTLGNTEAF
TRBV28,ASTPDFATNEKLF
TRBV12-3/TRBV12-4,ASSLKPSGEQY